A single TCR beta chain is shown here with its context. Ten or more counts support this clonotype. Its antigen target is currently unknown. No base qualities exist here, and no much larger clone lies one base off it. Healthy controls were blood bank volunteers in Maryland, USA. For the unsorted PBMC libraries, 2 million PBMCs were stored in RNAlater at -80 degrees C until RNA extraction and were used to generate the libraries. Peripheral blood was subjected to Ficoll-Hypaque density gradient centrifugation to isolate PBMCs, which were then cryopreserved in liquid nitrogen. cDNA was synthesized by template-switch 5'RACE using a primer with a 10-nucleotide random unique molecular identifier that tagged each TCR transcript. Every sequencing run covered 15-18 subjects and yielded more than 160 million TCR-beta sequences. Total RNA was extracted with the RNeasy kit. The KAPA Real-time Library Amplification kit was used to amplify TCR-beta VDJ regions with primers targeting the TCR constant region and the 5'RACE anchor. Sample indexes and Illumina adaptors were added in a first PCR, after which library yield was increased in a second PCR. The roughly 650 bp TCR product was size-selected on a 2% E-gel SizeSelection system after Ampure bead purification. Before pooling, library quality was checked on a Bioanalyzer, concentration was measured with Qubit, and libraries were quantified with the Kapa Library Quantification kit. Paired-end 2 x 150 bp sequencing of the libraries was performed on an Illumina HiSeq 2500. To increase sequence diversity, roughly 24-32% phiX was spiked into each library pool. As for the authors' bioinformatics: The UMI-based MiGEC pipeline processed quality-filtered reads and removed over 75% of raw TCR sequences during error correction. IMGT germline references were used for alignment of VDJ genes, and clonotypes were defined by a unique CDR3 amino acid sequence together with V-J genes. Clonal expansion, Shannon diversity and CDR3 relatedness (CalcPairwiseDistances, ClusterSamples) were evaluated with VDJtools, and phylogenetic trees were built with CLCbio workbench. Expanded clones were defined as having at least 8 unique UMIs, based on coefficient-of-variation modelling across technical triplicates. The raw public data were reprocessed by TCRdb itself: fastp quality trimming at Q25, MiXCR clonotype calling, in-frame beta chains only. Entries that share a CDR3 protein sequence are merged under the most common genes and DNA. TCRdb, rather than the study authors, made the V and J calls. Counted in this sample were 80,000 or so distinct CDR3 sequences; about 9.5% of them appeared once. The ten largest clones add up to about 1.7% of the sample.

This sample is part of a study of neurological immune-mediated disorders (dated 2019 in TCRdb). Describing the broader study: Peripheral blood TCR-beta repertoires from HTLV-I-associated myelopathy (HAM/TSP) patients, multiple sclerosis patients and healthy controls were compared by UMI-based sequencing. Longitudinal samples, technical triplicates and paired sorted CD4+ and CD8+ T-cell subsets, alongside PBMC samples, were included among the approximately 110 TCR-beta libraries. The cohort comprised 65 to 75 subjects: around 15 HAM/TSP patients, 34 multiple sclerosis patients and about 20 healthy controls.

Overall study outcomes, separate from this receptor: Expanded clones from different subjects shared no identical CDR3 amino acid sequences, which suggests that TCR-beta repertoires were private in all groups. TCR clonal expansion was highest in HAM/TSP patients and lowest in MS patients, with MS patients falling below even healthy controls.

Deletion took 4 bases off V and 1 base off J, with a span of 17 bases between the germline ends. Via the germline V gene (reference sequence), CDR1 is SGHKS and CDR2 YYEKEE. Inclusive of the bounding cysteine and phenylalanine, the CDR3 is 16 residues long. CDR3 DNA is the only sequence kept; it has 48 bases, read in frame from the first base. The sequence is built from TRBV5-5 and TRBJ1-1, with the D gene uncertain. The TCR was taken from a man between 50 and 59 years old in good health. Sequencing was done on a sample of PBMCs. At the DNA level, the sequence is TGTGCCAGCAGCCCCCGGGTTCTTAGAGGGAACACTGAAGCTTTCTTT. Its protein product is CASSPRVLRGNTEAFF.